This TCR beta chain was retrieved from a study of T cell repertoires in cytomegalovirus infection. On the study more broadly: Indications came from public TCR beta signatures; they pointed to CMV infection and to a matching HLA type. Study findings and constraints: Using cumulative public TCR beta family frequency, the authors identified those who carried CMV together with the relevant HLA.

In TCRdb, the reads were re-called with MiXCR into one record per CDR3 protein. The sample shows 55,000 to 70,000 distinct CDR3 sequences, more than 20% of them seen only once. Turning to this clonotype: Its cognate antigen is unknown.

The sample was PBMCs, sequenced either directly or after in vitro stimulation (not recorded which). The clonotype was recovered from a human donor in good health (CMV status not recorded). Some clones in this sample may be carry-over from other donors' samples.

The CDR3 nucleotides read TGTGCCAGCAGTCGGGACAGATTCTACAATGAGCAGTTCTTC. This gives the protein CASSRDRFYNEQFF. This sequence joins TRBV12-3 or TRBV12-4 and TRBJ2-1; 7 nucleotides line up with TRBD1. Trimming took 5 bases from V and 3 from J; bases not matched to a gene: 4. The CDR3 has 14 residues.